Listed below are T cell receptor beta chains from one sample, sequenced in a study of CD8+ T cells in alopecia areata. Some clones are missing from TCRdb's copy, which holds only in-frame ones; the method was immunoSEQ multiplex PCR. The sample holds around 100,000 clones; roughly two fifths are singletons and the top ten take about 1.2%. What was sequenced was CD4+ T cells sorted from blood. The origin of the receptors is a human donor with alopecia areata. The CDR3 runs from the conserved cysteine through the conserved F or W. A D gene is named only where the DNA matches it firmly. Not all rows give a size; the values are once, few, many and, for expanded clones, a class.

j_gene: TRBJ1-2; v_gene: TRBV7-9; len: 13; abundance: .; d_gene: .; CDR3nt: TGTGCCAGCAGCTTAACTGGTGACTATGGCTACACCTTC; CDR3aa: CASSLTGDYGYTF
j_gene: TRBJ2-7; v_gene: TRBV27; len: 12; abundance: .; d_gene: .; CDR3nt: TGTGCCAGCAGTTCAGCAACTCACGAGCAGTACTTC; CDR3aa: CASSSATHEQYF
j_gene: TRBJ2-3; v_gene: TRBV29-1; len: 11; abundance: few; d_gene: .; CDR3nt: TGCAGCGCTCGATCCACAGATACGCAGTATTTT; CDR3aa: CSARSTDTQYF
j_gene: TRBJ1-6; v_gene: TRBV5-6; len: 15; abundance: once; d_gene: .; CDR3nt: TGTGCCAGCAGCTTGGTAGCAGGGAATACTTCACCCCTCCACTTT; CDR3aa: CASSLVAGNTSPLHF
j_gene: TRBJ2-2; v_gene: TRBV14; len: 13; abundance: .; d_gene: .; CDR3nt: TGTGCCAGCAGCCAACAGAACACCGGGGAGCTGTTTTTT; CDR3aa: CASSQQNTGELFF
j_gene: TRBJ2-7; v_gene: TRBV5-1; len: 15; abundance: .; d_gene: TRBD2; CDR3nt: TGCGCCAGCAGCTTGACCCTGCGGGAGCTTAACGAGCAGTACTTC; CDR3aa: CASSLTLRELNEQYF
j_gene: TRBJ1-5; v_gene: TRBV7-6; len: 13; abundance: .; d_gene: TRBD1; CDR3nt: TGTGCCAGCAGCCTCGGGGACAGCCAGCCCCAGCATTTT; CDR3aa: CASSLGDSQPQHF
j_gene: TRBJ2-7; v_gene: TRBV7-2; len: 14; abundance: many; d_gene: .; CDR3nt: TGTGCCAGCAGCTTATATCTCAGGTCTGACGAGCAGTACTTC; CDR3aa: CASSLYLRSDEQYF
j_gene: TRBJ1-2; v_gene: TRBV27; len: 15; abundance: .; d_gene: TRBD1; CDR3nt: TGTGCCAGCAGTGGGCCGGGACAGGGGGCTTACGGCTACACCTTC; CDR3aa: CASSGPGQGAYGYTF
j_gene: TRBJ2-7; v_gene: TRBV5-4; len: 13; abundance: .; d_gene: .; CDR3nt: TGTGCCAGCAGCTTGGTTTCCAGCTACGAGCAGTACTTC; CDR3aa: CASSLVSSYEQYF
j_gene: TRBJ2-1; v_gene: TRBV6-5; len: 12; abundance: .; d_gene: .; CDR3nt: TGTGCCAGCAGTTACTCCGACAGCCTGCTGTTCTTC; CDR3aa: CASSYSDSLLFF
j_gene: TRBJ1-2; v_gene: TRBV7-2; len: 13; abundance: .; d_gene: .; CDR3nt: TGTGCCAGCAGCGCCCTGGGGGCTGGTGGCTACACCTTC; CDR3aa: CASSALGAGGYTF
j_gene: TRBJ2-5; v_gene: TRBV4-1; len: 15; abundance: once; d_gene: TRBD2; CDR3nt: TGCGCCAGCAGCCGTGGACTAGCGGGAGGAGAGACCCAGTACTTC; CDR3aa: CASSRGLAGGETQYF
j_gene: TRBJ2-1; v_gene: TRBV7-9; len: 17; abundance: few; d_gene: TRBD2; CDR3nt: TGTGCCAGCAGCTTAGATCTCGCTAGCGGGAGAAGCAATGAGCAGTTCTTC; CDR3aa: CASSLDLASGRSNEQFF
j_gene: TRBJ2-7; v_gene: TRBV5-6; len: 15; abundance: few; d_gene: TRBD1; CDR3nt: TGTGCCAGCAGCTTCGGGACAGGGATAGAGCTCGAGCAGTACTTC; CDR3aa: CASSFGTGIELEQYF
j_gene: TRBJ1-5; v_gene: TRBV7-2; len: 13; abundance: .; d_gene: .; CDR3nt: TGTGCCAGCAGCCAGAGGATGGAACAGCCCCAGCATTTT; CDR3aa: CASSQRMEQPQHF
j_gene: TRBJ2-4; v_gene: TRBV4-1; len: 14; abundance: .; d_gene: .; CDR3nt: TGCGCCAGCAGCCAAGCGGGGGCCAAAAACATTCAGTACTTC; CDR3aa: CASSQAGAKNIQYF
j_gene: TRBJ1-1; v_gene: TRBV29-1; len: 10; abundance: few; d_gene: .; CDR3nt: TGCAGCGTCGGGAACACTGAAGCTTTCTTT; CDR3aa: CSVGNTEAFF
j_gene: TRBJ2-1; v_gene: TRBV29-1; len: 11; abundance: few; d_gene: .; CDR3nt: TGCAGCGTTGGGGAAGTATATGAGCAGTTCTTC; CDR3aa: CSVGEVYEQFF
j_gene: TRBJ2-3; v_gene: TRBV7-9; len: 14; abundance: .; d_gene: TRBD1; CDR3nt: TGTGCCAGTGACACGGACAGGGGTGCAGATACGCAGTATTTT; CDR3aa: CASDTDRGADTQYF
j_gene: TRBJ2-7; v_gene: TRBV6-6; len: 16; abundance: few; d_gene: TRBD2; CDR3nt: TGTGCCAGCAGTTACAAGATTAGCGGGGATACCTACGAGCAGTACTTC; CDR3aa: CASSYKISGDTYEQYF
j_gene: TRBJ1-2; v_gene: TRBV7-2; len: 14; abundance: .; d_gene: .; CDR3nt: TGTGCCAGCAGCTTAGCCAGCGGGGGTGCTGGCTACACCTTC; CDR3aa: CASSLASGGAGYTF
j_gene: TRBJ1-3; v_gene: TRBV30; len: 13; abundance: .; d_gene: .; CDR3nt: TGTGCCTGGGACCGGTCCCCTGGAAACACCATATATTTT; CDR3aa: CAWDRSPGNTIYF
j_gene: TRBJ1-6; v_gene: TRBV7-9; len: 16; abundance: few; d_gene: TRBD1; CDR3nt: TGTGCCAGCAGCCCACAGGGGTTCTCCTATAATTCACCCCTCCACTTT; CDR3aa: CASSPQGFSYNSPLHF
j_gene: TRBJ2-7; v_gene: TRBV20-1; len: 11; abundance: .; d_gene: .; CDR3nt: TGCAGTGCTAGGATCTCCTACGAGCAGTACTTC; CDR3aa: CSARISYEQYF
j_gene: TRBJ1-3; v_gene: TRBV30; len: 13; abundance: .; d_gene: TRBD1; CDR3nt: TGTGCCTGGACAGGGGGTTCTGGAAACACCATATATTTT; CDR3aa: CAWTGGSGNTIYF
j_gene: TRBJ1-2; v_gene: TRBV5-1; len: 14; abundance: .; d_gene: .; CDR3nt: TGCGCCAGCGGAGACGGGGATTCTAACTATGGCTACACCTTC; CDR3aa: CASGDGDSNYGYTF
j_gene: TRBJ2-2; v_gene: TRBV5-6; len: 15; abundance: .; d_gene: TRBD2; CDR3nt: TGTGCCAGCAGCATAGGACTAGCGAACACCGGGGAGCTGTTTTTT; CDR3aa: CASSIGLANTGELFF
j_gene: TRBJ2-5; v_gene: TRBV20-1; len: 11; abundance: .; d_gene: .; CDR3nt: TGCAGTGCTAGGTTCCAAGAGACCCAGTACTTC; CDR3aa: CSARFQETQYF
j_gene: TRBJ2-7; v_gene: TRBV7-9; len: 14; abundance: few; d_gene: .; CDR3nt: TGTGCCAGCAGCGGGAGGACAGGAGCCTACGAGCAGTACTTC; CDR3aa: CASSGRTGAYEQYF
j_gene: TRBJ2-5; v_gene: TRBV5-1; len: 13; abundance: few; d_gene: .; CDR3nt: TGCGCCAGCAGCTTGGGGAGGCAAGAGACCCAGTACTTC; CDR3aa: CASSLGRQETQYF
j_gene: TRBJ2-5; v_gene: TRBV28; len: 14; abundance: .; d_gene: .; CDR3nt: TGTGCCAGCATCATGGTTGGGGGGTACGAGACCCAGTACTTC; CDR3aa: CASIMVGGYETQYF
j_gene: TRBJ2-5; v_gene: TRBV30; len: 14; abundance: few; d_gene: .; CDR3nt: TGTGCCTGGAGCCGGAAGGGTCGTGAAGAGACCCAGTACTTC; CDR3aa: CAWSRKGREETQYF
j_gene: TRBJ2-1; v_gene: TRBV29-1; len: 13; abundance: .; d_gene: .; CDR3nt: TGCAGCGCCCGAAGGCCTCCCAATGGTGAGCAGTTCTTC; CDR3aa: CSARRPPNGEQFF
j_gene: TRBJ2-5; v_gene: TRBV18; len: 15; abundance: once; d_gene: .; CDR3nt: TGTGCCAGCTCACCCGAGACCGAGATCCGAGAGACCCAGTACTTC; CDR3aa: CASSPETEIRETQYF
j_gene: TRBJ2-1; v_gene: TRBV27; len: 14; abundance: .; d_gene: TRBD2; CDR3nt: TGTGCCAGCAGTTTACTAGCGGGTTGGTATGAGCAGTTCTTC; CDR3aa: CASSLLAGWYEQFF